These T cell receptor beta chains were read from a single sample in a study of blood T cell repertoires in COVID-19. The data were produced by immunoSEQ multiplex PCR, yet TCRdb's version contains in-frame clones alone and is incomplete. This sample carries about 94,000 clones, roughly four fifths of them seen once, and the ten largest clones take approximately 6.8%. Sequencing was performed on peripheral blood. These receptor sequences come from a man aged 60 to 75 with acute or convalescent COVID-19. CDR3s include the opening cysteine and the closing phenylalanine or tryptophan.

v_gene: TRBV19
j_gene: TRBJ1-4
CDR3aa: CASSMGDRGRGKLFF

v_gene: TRBV9
j_gene: TRBJ1-1
CDR3aa: CASSPPRETEAFF

v_gene: TRBV9
j_gene: TRBJ2-2
CDR3aa: CASSHTSNSPNTGELFF

v_gene: TRBV18
j_gene: TRBJ2-7
CDR3aa: CASSPRQGEGEQYF

v_gene: TRBV30
j_gene: TRBJ2-1
CDR3aa: CAWSLAASYNEQFF

v_gene: TRBV7-6
j_gene: TRBJ2-2
CDR3aa: CASSFGTGDAGELFF

v_gene: TRBV5-6
j_gene: TRBJ2-7
CDR3aa: CASSLEAGGAYEQYF

v_gene: TRBV18
j_gene: TRBJ2-3
CDR3aa: CASSPFRDRATNTQYF

v_gene: TRBV11-2
j_gene: TRBJ1-6
CDR3aa: CASSPTPGSPLHF

v_gene: TRBV6-4
j_gene: TRBJ2-2
CDR3aa: CASPDSQGANTGELFF

v_gene: TRBV2
j_gene: TRBJ1-2
CDR3aa: CASSGAVYGYTF

v_gene: TRBV2
j_gene: TRBJ1-5
CDR3aa: CASSDPAGGYQPQHF

v_gene: TRBV7-6
j_gene: TRBJ1-2
CDR3aa: CASSKRTGGENGYTF

v_gene: TRBV13
j_gene: TRBJ2-5
CDR3aa: CASSTTGDQETQYF

v_gene: TRBV18
j_gene: TRBJ1-5
CDR3aa: CASSPQGLGSQPQHF

v_gene: TRBV10-3
j_gene: TRBJ1-3
CDR3aa: CAISDPGTVGNTIYF

v_gene: TRBV18
j_gene: TRBJ1-4
CDR3aa: CASSRGQEEKLFF

v_gene: TRBV5-4
j_gene: TRBJ2-5
CDR3aa: CASSLASETQYF

v_gene: TRBV5-8
j_gene: TRBJ1-1
CDR3aa: CASSLVLSGTEAFF

v_gene: TRBV19
j_gene: TRBJ2-3
CDR3aa: CASRELTGVGTDTQYF

v_gene: TRBV3-1/TRBV3-2
j_gene: TRBJ2-3
CDR3aa: CASSQGGGLGTDTQYF

v_gene: TRBV20-1
j_gene: TRBJ1-1
CDR3aa: CSAPESTEAFF

v_gene: TRBV5-8
j_gene: TRBJ2-3
CDR3aa: CASSRDDTQYF

v_gene: TRBV6-2/TRBV6-3
j_gene: TRBJ1-1
CDR3aa: CASSLQGEAFF

v_gene: TRBV28
j_gene: TRBJ1-1
CDR3aa: CASSLGPGQLNTEAFF

v_gene: TRBV2
j_gene: TRBJ1-3
CDR3aa: CASSGGSGYGNTIYF

v_gene: TRBV25-1
j_gene: TRBJ2-2
CDR3aa: CASSAVAGELFF

v_gene: TRBV5-5
j_gene: TRBJ2-2
CDR3aa: CASSLSGGTGELFF

v_gene: TRBV5-5
j_gene: TRBJ2-2
CDR3aa: CASSLSGDSNTGELFF

v_gene: TRBV5-1
j_gene: TRBJ1-2
CDR3aa: CASSFTESYGYTF

v_gene: TRBV4-1
j_gene: TRBJ1-1
CDR3aa: CASSRKDRGLDEAFF

v_gene: TRBV19
j_gene: TRBJ1-1
CDR3aa: CASTGRGNTEAFF

v_gene: TRBV6-6
j_gene: TRBJ2-7
CDR3aa: CASSLKTGGAYEQYF

v_gene: TRBV10-3
j_gene: TRBJ1-4
CDR3aa: CAISDKGGGEEKLFF

v_gene: TRBV4-3
j_gene: TRBJ2-1
CDR3aa: CASSQETGGDYNEQFF

v_gene: TRBV5-1
j_gene: TRBJ1-1
CDR3aa: CASSLGGNTEAFF